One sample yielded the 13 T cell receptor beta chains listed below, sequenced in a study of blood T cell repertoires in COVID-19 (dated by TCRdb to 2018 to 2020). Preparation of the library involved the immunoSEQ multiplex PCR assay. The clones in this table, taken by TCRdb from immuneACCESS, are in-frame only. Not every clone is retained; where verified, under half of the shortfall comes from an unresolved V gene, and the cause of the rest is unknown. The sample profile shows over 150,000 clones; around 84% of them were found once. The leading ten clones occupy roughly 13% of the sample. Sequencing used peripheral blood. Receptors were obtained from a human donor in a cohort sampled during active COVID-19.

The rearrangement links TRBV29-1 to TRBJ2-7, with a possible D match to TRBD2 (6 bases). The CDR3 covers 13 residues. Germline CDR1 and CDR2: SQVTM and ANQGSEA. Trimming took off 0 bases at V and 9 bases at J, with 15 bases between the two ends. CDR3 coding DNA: TGCAGCGTTGAAGATCGCTGGAGGGTAGGGCAGTACTTC. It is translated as CSVEDRWRVGQYF.

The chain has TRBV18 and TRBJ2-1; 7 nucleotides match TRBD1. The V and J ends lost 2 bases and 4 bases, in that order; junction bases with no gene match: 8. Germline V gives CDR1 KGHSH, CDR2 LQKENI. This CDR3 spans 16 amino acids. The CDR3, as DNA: TGTGCCAGCTCACCAGGTTCTCAGGGGGTTTACAATGAGCAGTTCTTC. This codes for CASSPGSQGVYNEQFF.

CDR3 region: CASSRVGNTGELFF. In DNA form, the CDR3 reads TGTGCCAGCTCCCGGGTGGGGAACACCGGGGAGCTGTTTTTT. This chain joins TRBV18 and TRBJ2-2, with D hard to call. V was cut by 6 bases and J by 1 base, with 9 bases left in between. CDR1 is KGHSH and CDR2 is LQKENI in the germline V gene. The CDR3 has 14 amino acids.

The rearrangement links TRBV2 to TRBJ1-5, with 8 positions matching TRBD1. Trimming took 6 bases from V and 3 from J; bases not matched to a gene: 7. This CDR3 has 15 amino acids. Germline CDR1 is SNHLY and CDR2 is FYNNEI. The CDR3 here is CASRGGQGHNQPQHF. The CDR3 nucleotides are TGTGCCAGCAGGGGAGGACAGGGACACAATCAGCCCCAGCATTTT.

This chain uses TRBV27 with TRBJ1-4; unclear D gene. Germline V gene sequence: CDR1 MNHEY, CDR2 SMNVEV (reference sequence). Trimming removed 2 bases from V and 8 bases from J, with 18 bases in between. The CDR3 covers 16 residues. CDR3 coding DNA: TGTGCCAGCAGTTTAATCCCCACAGCAGCGGCGGAAAAACTGTTTTTT. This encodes CASSLIPTAAAEKLFF.

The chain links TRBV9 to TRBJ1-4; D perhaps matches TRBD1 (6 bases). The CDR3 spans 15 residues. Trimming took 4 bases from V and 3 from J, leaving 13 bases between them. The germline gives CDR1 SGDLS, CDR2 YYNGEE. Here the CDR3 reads CASSSPEGANEKLFF. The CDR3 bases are TGTGCCAGCAGCTCCCCAGAGGGGGCTAATGAAAAACTGTTTTTT.

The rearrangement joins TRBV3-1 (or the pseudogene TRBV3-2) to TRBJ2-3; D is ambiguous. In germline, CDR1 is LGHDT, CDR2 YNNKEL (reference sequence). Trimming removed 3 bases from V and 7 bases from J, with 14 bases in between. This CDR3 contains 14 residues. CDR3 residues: CASSQEIPSNTQYF. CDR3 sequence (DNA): TGTGCCAGCAGCCAGGAGATTCCGTCCAATACGCAGTATTTT.

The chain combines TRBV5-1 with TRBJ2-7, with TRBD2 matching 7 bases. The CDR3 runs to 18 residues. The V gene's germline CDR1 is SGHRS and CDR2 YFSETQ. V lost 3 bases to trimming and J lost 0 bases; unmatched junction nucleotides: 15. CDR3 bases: TGCGCCAGCAGCTCCCTCCCCCTACTAGCGCAGAGCTCCTACGAGCAGTACTTC. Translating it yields CASSSLPLLAQSSYEQYF.

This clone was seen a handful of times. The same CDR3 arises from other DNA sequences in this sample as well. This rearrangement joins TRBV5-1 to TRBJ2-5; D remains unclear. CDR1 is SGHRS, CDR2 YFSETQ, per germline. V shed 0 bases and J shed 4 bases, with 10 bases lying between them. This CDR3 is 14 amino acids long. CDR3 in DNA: TGCGCCAGCAGCTTGGGCACCCCGGGAGAGACCCAGTACTTC. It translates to CASSLGTPGETQYF.

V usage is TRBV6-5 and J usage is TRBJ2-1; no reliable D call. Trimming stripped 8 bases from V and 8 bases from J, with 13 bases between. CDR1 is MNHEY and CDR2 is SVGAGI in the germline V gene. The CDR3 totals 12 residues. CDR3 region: CASSTGVYEQFF. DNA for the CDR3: TGTGCCAGCTCGACTGGAGTCTATGAGCAGTTCTTC.

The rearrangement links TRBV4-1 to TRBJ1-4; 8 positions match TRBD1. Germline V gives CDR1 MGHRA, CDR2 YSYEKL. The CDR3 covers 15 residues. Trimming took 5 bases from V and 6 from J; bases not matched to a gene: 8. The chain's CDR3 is CASSFRTGRDEKLFF. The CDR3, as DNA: TGCGCCAGCAGCTTTAGGACAGGGAGGGATGAAAAACTGTTTTTT.

CDR3 nucleotides: TGTGCCAGCAGCTTGGAACAGGGTACTCAGTACTTC. Translated, it gives CASSLEQGTQYF. J is TRBJ2-4 and V is TRBV5-6; D might be TRBD1 (6 bases). The CDR3 is 12 amino acids. With 0 bases removed from V and 12 bases from J, the gap between germline ends came to 10 bases. CDR1 and CDR2 from the germline V gene are SGHDT and YYEEEE.

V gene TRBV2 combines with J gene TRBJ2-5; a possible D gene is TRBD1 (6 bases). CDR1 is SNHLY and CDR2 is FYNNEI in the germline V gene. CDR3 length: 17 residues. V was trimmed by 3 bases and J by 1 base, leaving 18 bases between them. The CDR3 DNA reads TGTGCCAGCAGTGATTTTAGGCAGGGGACGTTCCAAGAGACCCAGTACTTC. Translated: CASSDFRQGTFQETQYF.